This is a list of T cell receptor beta chains from one sample in a study of blood T cell repertoires in COVID-19. This table comes from immunoSEQ multiplex PCR, and its TCRdb copy is limited to in-frame clones, with some not included. The sample consists of a few hundred thousand clones, 84% of them appearing once. Sequenced material: peripheral blood. The source is a man under 40 with active or convalescent COVID-19. Both conserved end residues are part of each CDR3. The order of the fields is D gene, clone size, J gene, V gene, CDR3 DNA, CDR3 protein. D genes are given only for firm matches. Size tells how often a clone was seen (once, few, many) or the class of an expanded clone, and some rows leave it out.

D gene: .
clone size: .
J gene: TRBJ2-7
V gene: TRBV6-5
CDR3 DNA: TGTGCCAGCTTCTCCCCCTACGAGCAGTACTTC
CDR3 protein: CASFSPYEQYF

D gene: TRBD2
clone size: .
J gene: TRBJ2-5
V gene: TRBV7-2
CDR3 DNA: TGTGCCAGCAGCTTAGGGGGGGGGTTGGAGACCCAGTACTTC
CDR3 protein: CASSLGGGLETQYF

D gene: .
clone size: .
J gene: TRBJ2-2
V gene: TRBV5-1
CDR3 DNA: TGCGCCAGCAGCTTGGCCCTAGTGGACACCGGGGAGCTGTTTTTT
CDR3 protein: CASSLALVDTGELFF

D gene: .
clone size: few
J gene: TRBJ1-5
V gene: TRBV5-4
CDR3 DNA: TGTGCCAGCAGCTTGGGGCGGGAACAGCCCCAGCATTTT
CDR3 protein: CASSLGREQPQHF

D gene: .
clone size: .
J gene: TRBJ1-2
V gene: TRBV2
CDR3 DNA: TGTGCCAGCGAGAGAAGGGGTAACTATGGCTACACCTTC
CDR3 protein: CASERRGNYGYTF

D gene: .
clone size: .
J gene: TRBJ1-3
V gene: TRBV4-2
CDR3 DNA: TGTGCCAGCAGCCAAGCAGGCTCTGGAAACACCATATATTTT
CDR3 protein: CASSQAGSGNTIYF

D gene: .
clone size: .
J gene: TRBJ2-7
V gene: TRBV2
CDR3 DNA: TGTGCCAGCAGTATTAAGGACTGGGAAGGCTACGAGCAGTACTTC
CDR3 protein: CASSIKDWEGYEQYF

D gene: .
clone size: .
J gene: TRBJ1-1
V gene: TRBV30
CDR3 DNA: TGTGCCTGGAGACAGGGAAACACTGAAGCTTTCTTT
CDR3 protein: CAWRQGNTEAFF

D gene: TRBD1
clone size: .
J gene: TRBJ1-2
V gene: TRBV11-2
CDR3 DNA: TGTGCCAGCAGCTTAGCCGGGACAGGGGACGATGGCTACACCTTC
CDR3 protein: CASSLAGTGDDGYTF

D gene: TRBD1
clone size: .
J gene: TRBJ1-1
V gene: TRBV5-5
CDR3 DNA: TGTGCCAGCAGCCTACTCGGGACAGGGAACACTGAAGCTTTCTTT
CDR3 protein: CASSLLGTGNTEAFF

D gene: TRBD2
clone size: .
J gene: TRBJ2-7
V gene: TRBV27
CDR3 DNA: TGTGCCAGCAGTTTATTACCCCCCCGGGCTAGCGGGAGACTAGTCTACGAGCAGTACTTC
CDR3 protein: CASSLLPPRASGRLVYEQYF

D gene: TRBD1
clone size: .
J gene: TRBJ2-7
V gene: TRBV7-9
CDR3 DNA: TGTGCCAGCAGTACAGGGGGCTTTTACGAGCAGTACTTC
CDR3 protein: CASSTGGFYEQYF

D gene: .
clone size: .
J gene: TRBJ2-2
V gene: TRBV11-1
CDR3 DNA: TGTGCCAGCAGCACAATGACAGGGAACACCGGGGAGCTGTTTTTT
CDR3 protein: CASSTMTGNTGELFF